The 15 T cell receptor beta chains in this list originate from one sample, sequenced in a study of shared clonotypes between healthy human individuals (dated by TCRdb to the early 2020s). The library was produced with the immunoSEQ multiplex PCR assay. TCRdb stores this immuneACCESS table with in-frame sequences only. Part of the clones is absent; in the studies checked, under half of the shortfall reflects unresolved V genes, and no reason is known for the rest. The sample table lists 730,000 or so clones, 72% of them with a count of one. Less than 2% of the sample belongs to the ten largest clones. Sample: memory CD4+ T cells sorted from blood. Reading the label with the study, this specimen's cell subset or site is: CD45RA-negative fraction. These receptor sequences come from a woman under 40 in good health.

As DNA, the CDR3 is TGCGCCAGCAGCGCCGGGACCCCGAACACCGGGGAGCTGTTTTTT. This encodes CASSAGTPNTGELFF. The genes are TRBV5-1 and TRBJ2-2; TRBD1 or TRBD2 may be the D gene (5 bases each). Trimming shortened V by 4 bases and J by 0 bases, and 10 bases separated the two germline ends. Germline V gives CDR1 SGHRS, CDR2 YFSETQ. The CDR3 covers 15 residues.

The rearrangement uses TRBV5-1 and TRBJ2-5; 10 positions agree with TRBD2. V shed 3 bases and J 5 bases; nucleotides not matched to a gene: 4. Germline CDR1 SGHRS, CDR2 YFSETQ. CDR3 length: 14 amino acids. The CDR3 sequence: CASSSALAGETQYF. CDR3 coding DNA: TGCGCCAGCAGCTCCGCACTAGCGGGGGAGACCCAGTACTTC.

The chain joins TRBV27 to TRBJ2-6; D might be TRBD2 (5 bases). Germline CDR1 reads MNHEY; CDR2 reads SMNVEV (reference sequence). Trimming left V 2 bases short and J 1 base short, with 12 bases between. This CDR3 comprises 17 residues. CDR3 nucleotides: TGTGCCAGCAGTTTAACGGGATGGAGTTCTGGGGCCAACGTCCTGACTTTC. This translates into CASSLTGWSSGANVLTF.

The rearrangement uses TRBV14 and TRBJ1-3; D unresolved. Germline assignment: CDR1 SGHDN and CDR2 FVKESK. This CDR3 has 15 residues. V lost 0 bases to trimming and J lost 4 bases, with 10 bases between them. The CDR3 loop is CASSQESGRGNTIYF. CDR3 nucleotides: TGTGCCAGCAGCCAAGAATCGGGTAGAGGAAACACCATATATTTT. The full variable domain, completed using reference TRBV14 and TRBJ1-3, is EAGVTQFPSHSVIEKGQTVTLRCDPISGHDNLYWYRRVMGKEIKFLLHFVKESKQDESGMPNNRFLAERTGGTYSTLKVQPAELEDSGVYFCASSQESGRGNTIYFGEGSWLTVV.

The gene calls are TRBV6-5 and TRBJ1-4; 8 nucleotides align to TRBD1. The CDR3 is 13 residues long. V lost 9 bases to trimming and J lost 8 bases; unmatched junction nucleotides: 8. In germline, CDR1 is MNHEY, CDR2 SVGAGI. The CDR3 protein is CASKQGVEEKLFF. The DNA for the CDR3 is TGTGCCAGTAAACAGGGGGTAGAGGAAAAACTGTTTTTT.

This clone has only one observation. J is TRBJ2-7 and V is TRBV28; 10 bases align to TRBD2. The trim removed 6 bases at V and 4 bases at J, leaving 6 bases unmatched. The CDR3 has 14 amino acids. The germline V gene encodes CDR1 MDHEN and CDR2 SYDVKM. The CDR3 region has the DNA TGTGCCAGCAGGCAGCGGGAGGGCCGGTACGAGCAGTACTTC. It codes for CASRQREGRYEQYF.

This chain connects TRBV28 to TRBJ1-1, with 7 bases aligning to TRBD1. Per the germline V gene, CDR1 is MDHEN and CDR2 is SYDVKM. V lost 6 bases, J lost 2 bases, and 12 bases stayed unmatched. This CDR3 comprises 16 residues. CDR3 sequence (DNA): TGTGCCAGCAGAGCTACAGGGGATCGTGGAAACACTGAAGCTTTCTTT. This gives the protein CASRATGDRGNTEAFF.

The chain links TRBV18 to TRBJ2-2, with D hard to call. The CDR3 has 14 residues. Trimming removed 2 bases from V and 6 bases from J, with 10 bases in between. The germline V gene encodes CDR1 KGHSH and CDR2 LQKENI. The CDR3 reads CASSPISLAGELFF. CDR3 bases: TGTGCCAGCTCACCAATCTCCCTCGCCGGGGAGCTGTTTTTT.

V gene TRBV7-8 combines with J gene TRBJ2-7; D remains unclear. The V end was cut by 5 bases, the J end by 3 bases, with 14 bases between. This CDR3 spans 14 amino acids. Germline assignment: CDR1 SGHVS and CDR2 FQNEAQ. The CDR3 DNA reads TGTGCCAGCAGCCCCGCCGGAACTCGCTACGAGCAGTACTTC. It translates to CASSPAGTRYEQYF.

The chain carries TRBV2 and TRBJ2-2; 11 nucleotides match TRBD2. There are 17 residues in the CDR3. V was pared by 4 bases and J by 7 bases, with 11 bases of the junction left unmatched. CDR1 and CDR2 (germline): SNHLY, FYNNEI. CDR3 sequence reads: CASSVSASGRLGGELFF. The CDR3 DNA reads as TGTGCCAGCAGTGTTTCGGCTAGCGGGAGGTTGGGCGGGGAGCTGTTTTTT.

CDR3: CAISLSSGRGTDTQYF. CDR3 nucleotide sequence: TGTGCCATTTCATTAAGTAGCGGGAGAGGCACAGATACGCAGTATTTT. The V call is TRBV7-6, the J call TRBJ2-3; TRBD2 agrees at 9 bases. Per the germline V gene, CDR1 is SGHVS and CDR2 is FNYEAQ. The CDR3 is 16 amino acids. V lost 10 bases and J lost 1; bases outside the gene matches: 12.

The V call is TRBV18, the J call TRBJ2-1; 12 bases map to TRBD2. V shed 3 bases, J shed 5 bases, and the junction held 11 bases outside the gene matches. The V gene's germline CDR1 is KGHSH and CDR2 LQKENI. This CDR3 is built from 18 residues. This CDR3 reads CASSPSTPGLAGHNEQFF. The DNA for the CDR3 is TGTGCCAGCTCACCGTCAACTCCGGGACTAGCGGGTCACAATGAGCAGTTCTTC.

The chain employs TRBV2 and TRBJ1-3; D possibly corresponds to TRBD1 (5 bases). CDR1 is SNHLY, CDR2 FYNNEI, per germline. This CDR3 contains 13 residues. Trimming pared 7 bases from V and 2 bases from J, leaving 9 bases between. The CDR3 loop is CASTGMAGNTIYF. CDR3 in DNA: TGTGCCAGCACAGGGATGGCTGGAAACACCATATATTTT.

The chain has TRBV15 and TRBJ1-1, with D unclear. Germline assignment: CDR1 LNHNV and CDR2 YYDKDF (reference sequence). V was shortened by 0 bases and J by 2 bases, with 10 bases between the two germline ends. CDR3 length equals 15 residues. CDR3 sequence: CATSRDVGFNTEAFF. The CDR3 nucleotides read TGTGCCACCAGCAGAGATGTTGGGTTCAACACTGAAGCTTTCTTT.

CDR3 sequence reads: CASSLGQGDTEAFF. Written as DNA, the CDR3 is TGTGCCAGCAGCTTAGGACAGGGGGACACTGAAGCTTTCTTT. V and J are TRBV11-1 and TRBJ1-1; 9 bases agree with TRBD1. Germline CDR1 is SGHAT and CDR2 is FQDESV (reference sequence). V was pared by 1 base and J by 3 bases, with 0 bases of the junction left unmatched. The CDR3 covers 14 residues.